What follows are 10 T cell receptor beta chains derived from one specimen sequenced in a study of T-cell reconstitution after alpha-beta-depleted transplantation in children. Preparation of the TCRbeta library involved a method that used unique molecular identifiers. MiXCR was run by TCRdb on the PCR reads, yielding one entry per CDR3 protein. Among hundreds of thousands of distinct CDR3 sequences listed, around 16% were seen once. The sample consisted of PBMCs, mostly from graft donor cells, taken 360 days after TCRalphabeta/CD19-depleted stem cell transplant. The receptor source for this set is a male patient aged 2 to 9 who had a stem cell transplant for acute lymphoblastic leukemia, so the T cells may come from the graft donor.

The genes are TRBV27 and TRBJ2-1, with a weak D call TRBD2 (5 bases). The CDR3 is made up of 20 amino acids. V lost 7 bases and J lost 4, with 32 bases in between. Per the germline V gene, CDR1 is MNHEY and CDR2 is SMNVEV (reference sequence). CDR3 residues: CASTPRPLSRGRTPYNEQFF. CDR3 bases: TGTGCCAGCACCCCCAGGCCCCTCTCTCGCGGGCGGACCCCGTACAATGAGCAGTTCTTC.

The table lists this clonotype with a few counts. The chain links TRBV9 to TRBJ1-1; the D is unclear. The CDR3 is 13 residues long. V was pared by 6 bases and J by 1 base, with 10 bases between. The germline V gene has CDR1 SGDLS and CDR2 YYNGEE. DNA for the CDR3: TGTGCCAGCACCAGGACGGAGAACACTGAAGCTTTCTTT. Residues: CASTRTENTEAFF.

The CDR3 nucleotides are TGCGCCAGCAGCCATGAACGGCCATATACAGATACGCAGTATTTT. It specifies CASSHERPYTDTQYF. The rearrangement uses TRBV4-1 and TRBJ2-3; D remains unclear. The CDR3 has 15 amino acids. Germline lookup yields CDR1 MGHRA and CDR2 YSYEKL. V was shortened by 3 bases and J by 3 bases, with 13 bases between the two germline ends.

The V and J genes are TRBV18 and TRBJ1-1; D gene unclear. The CDR3 spans 14 residues. Trimming took 1 base from V and 2 from J, leaving 8 bases between them. Germline CDR1 is KGHSH and CDR2 is LQKENI. The CDR3 DNA sequence: TGTGCCAGCTCACCACTAGGGCGTAACACTGAAGCTTTCTTT. This translates into CASSPLGRNTEAFF.

The rearrangement joins TRBV19 to TRBJ2-1, with TRBD1 matching over 7 bases. Germline values: CDR1 LNHDA, CDR2 SQIVND (reference sequence). This CDR3 is 13 amino acids long. V lost 3 bases to trimming and J lost 9 bases; unmatched junction nucleotides: 5. The CDR3 protein is CASSIGTVSEQFF. CDR3 coding DNA: TGTGCCAGTAGTATTGGGACAGTAAGTGAGCAGTTCTTC. Based on the CDR3 plus reference TRBV19 and TRBJ2-1, the full variable domain is DGGITQSPKYLFRKEGQNVTLSCEQNLNHDAMYWYRQDPGQGLRLIYYSQIVNDFQKGDIAEGYSVSREKKESFPLTVTSAQKNPTAFYLCASSIGTVSEQFFGPGTRLTVL.

The chain couples TRBV7-9 to TRBJ1-4; D unclear. V was pared by 3 bases and J by 3 bases, with 14 bases between. The germline V gene encodes CDR1 SEHNR and CDR2 FQNEAQ (reference sequence). This CDR3 spans 16 amino acids. CDR3 loop: CASSLPASTPNEKLFF. The CDR3 coding sequence is TGTGCCAGCAGCTTGCCAGCTTCAACACCTAATGAAAAACTGTTTTTT.

This sequence joins TRBV7-2 and TRBJ2-1, with 13 bases lining up with TRBD2. CDR3 size: 17 residues. Germline V gene lookup returns CDR1 SGHTA and CDR2 FQGNSA. The junction had 8 bases not matched to a gene; V was cut back by 5 bases and J by 4 bases. The CDR3 reads CASSHRGGLAGYNEQFF. DNA of the CDR3: TGTGCCAGCAGCCATAGGGGGGGACTAGCGGGGTACAATGAGCAGTTCTTC.

This clonotype was detected many times. The J gene is TRBJ2-5, the V gene TRBV20-1; D is ambiguous. Germline CDR1 DFQATT, CDR2 SNEGSKA (reference sequence). The V and J ends lost 6 bases and 3 bases respectively, with 5 bases between them. CDR3 length: 10 residues. DNA for the CDR3: TGCAGTGCCAGGAAAGAGACCCAGTACTTC. Translated: CSARKETQYF.

A few counts support this clonotype. The rearrangement links TRBV4-2 to TRBJ2-7; TRBD2 agrees at 14 bases. This CDR3 is 16 amino acids long. Germline trimming cut 1 base from V and 2 bases from J; bases unmatched to any gene: 1. Germline V gene sequence: CDR1 LGHNA, CDR2 YNFKEQ. CDR3 amino acids: CASSQGGLAGAYEQYF. The CDR3 DNA sequence: TGTGCCAGCAGCCAAGGGGGACTAGCGGGAGCCTACGAGCAGTACTTC.

There are a few counts of this clonotype. The chain recombines TRBV4-1 with TRBJ2-5, with D possibly matching TRBD1 (6 bases). V lost 3 bases, J lost 3 bases, and 11 bases lay in between. The CDR3 runs 14 residues. In germline, CDR1 is MGHRA, CDR2 YSYEKL. Here the CDR3 reads CASSQQGLEETQYF. In DNA, the CDR3 is TGCGCCAGCAGCCAGCAGGGGTTGGAAGAGACCCAGTACTTC.